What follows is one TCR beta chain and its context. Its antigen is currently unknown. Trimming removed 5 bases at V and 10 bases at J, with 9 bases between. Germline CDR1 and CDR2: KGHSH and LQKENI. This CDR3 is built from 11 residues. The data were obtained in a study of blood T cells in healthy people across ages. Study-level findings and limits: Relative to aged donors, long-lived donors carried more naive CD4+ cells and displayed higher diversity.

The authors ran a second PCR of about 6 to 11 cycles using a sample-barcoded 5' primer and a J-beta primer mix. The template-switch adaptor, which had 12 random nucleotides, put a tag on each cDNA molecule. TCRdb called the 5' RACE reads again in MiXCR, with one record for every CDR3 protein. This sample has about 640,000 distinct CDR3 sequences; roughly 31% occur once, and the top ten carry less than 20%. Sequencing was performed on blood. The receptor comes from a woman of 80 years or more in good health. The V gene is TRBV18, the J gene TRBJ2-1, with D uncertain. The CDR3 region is CASSSTYEQFF. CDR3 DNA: TGTGCCAGCTCATCGACCTACGAGCAGTTCTTC.